Each of the 20 T cell receptor beta chains below was sequenced from the same sample in a study of OX40 agonist ivuxolimab in advanced cancers. Here immunoSEQ multiplex PCR was the method, and the copy in TCRdb shows in-frame clones only, minus some. The sample includes 50,000 to 65,000 clones, nearly 90% seen only once; the top ten take around 12%. The starting material was CD4+ or CD8+ T cells sorted from blood, obtained in a trial of the OX40 agonist ivuxolimab. The receptors were gathered from an adult with an advanced solid tumor such as melanoma, head and neck, liver or kidney cancer.

This rearrangement joins TRBV2 to TRBJ2-7, with 8 bases fitting TRBD2. Germline V gene sequence: CDR1 SNHLY, CDR2 FYNNEI. After removal of 10 bases from V and 2 bases from J, the junction contained 16 bases not matched to a gene. This CDR3 spans 16 amino acids. The chain's CDR3 is CATGEAGVTRTYEQYF. CDR3 DNA sequence: TGTGCCACCGGTGAAGCGGGAGTGACGAGAACCTACGAGCAGTACTTC.

This clone was recorded once. V is TRBV21-1 and J is TRBJ2-7; TRBD2 was called by the table and not checked on the DNA. TRBV21-1 constitutes a pseudogene. The CDR3 loop spans 15 amino acids. The CDR3 sequence is CASSKAGDYSYEQYF. CDR3 DNA sequence: TGTGCCAGCAGCAAAGCGGGGGACTACTCCTACGAGCAGTACTTC.

The chain joins TRBV11-2 to TRBJ2-7, with 10 bases fitting TRBD2. V dropped 4 bases and J dropped 0; count of bases not matched to a gene: 12. Germline V lookup: CDR1 SGHAT, CDR2 FQNNGV. The CDR3 has 18 amino acids. The CDR3 DNA is TGTGCCAGCAGCTCCTACGGGAGCGGGGGGGCCAGCTCCTACGAGCAGTACTTC. Encoded protein: CASSSYGSGGASSYEQYF.

The rearrangement joins TRBV30 to TRBJ1-2; the match to TRBD1 covers 7 bases. In germline, CDR1 is GTSNPN, CDR2 SVGIG (reference sequence). The trim removed 3 bases at V and 8 bases at J, leaving 15 bases unmatched. The CDR3 contains 15 residues. The DNA of the CDR3 is TGTGCCTGGAGCGCAAGGACAGGATTACAGCGGGGCTACACCTTC. This translates into CAWSARTGLQRGYTF.

The rearrangement joins TRBV4-2 to TRBJ2-3; no reliable D call. The V end was cut by 1 base, the J end by 2 bases, with 7 bases between. CDR1 is LGHNA, CDR2 YNFKEQ, per germline. The CDR3 spans 14 residues. The CDR3 sequence: CASSQGSITDTQYF. The CDR3 DNA reads TGTGCCAGCAGCCAAGGCTCTATCACAGATACGCAGTATTTT.

The chain uses TRBV10-3 and TRBJ1-2, with TRBD1 matching 7 bases. The junction had 4 bases not matched to a gene; V was cut back by 2 bases and J by 1 base. The CDR3 loop spans 15 amino acids. Germline V gives CDR1 ENHRY, CDR2 SYGVKD. The DNA of the CDR3 is TGTGCCATCAGTGAGACAGGACAGGTTAACTATGGCTACACCTTC. Residues: CAISETGQVNYGYTF.

This chain connects TRBV14 to TRBJ2-7; TRBD1 matches at 7 bases. From germline, CDR1 is SGHDN and CDR2 FVKESK. This CDR3 spans 16 amino acids. Trimming at V came to 1 base and at J to 2 bases, leaving 8 bases not matched to a gene. The chain's CDR3 is CASSQGRTGLAYEQYF. CDR3 DNA sequence: TGTGCCAGCAGCCAAGGACGGACAGGTCTCGCCTACGAGCAGTACTTC.

To note about this clone: This same CDR3 is encoded by further DNA sequences in the sample. The CDR3 DNA sequence: TGTGCCAGCAGCTCCCCCTACGAGCAGTACTTC. Encoded protein: CASSSPYEQYF. The chain recombines TRBV7-9 with TRBJ2-7; D gene unclear. Trimming stripped 4 bases from V and 2 bases from J, with 3 bases between. The CDR3 consists of 11 residues. Germline V lookup: CDR1 SEHNR, CDR2 FQNEAQ (reference sequence).

J is TRBJ1-1 and V is TRBV6-5; the match to TRBD1 covers 11 bases. The CDR3 extends over 15 amino acids. The ends lost 2 bases at V and 3 bases at J; junction bases unmatched: 2. From germline, CDR1 is MNHEY and CDR2 SVGAGI. The CDR3 nucleotides read TGTGCCAGCAGTTACGGGACAGGGGGGCACACTGAAGCTTTCTTT. It encodes CASSYGTGGHTEAFF.

This chain connects TRBV11-2 to TRBJ2-7; 8 positions agree with TRBD1. The CDR3 runs to 15 residues. CDR1 and CDR2 from the germline V gene are SGHAT and FQNNGV. V shed 1 base, J shed 5 bases, and the junction held 7 bases outside the gene matches. The CDR3 coding sequence is TGTGCCAGCAGCTTAGCGGGCACGACAGGGGACGAGCAGTACTTC. It codes for CASSLAGTTGDEQYF.

The CDR3 bases are TGCGCCAGCAGTGACCGGACCCCTTCAACAGATACGCAGTATTTT. This gives the protein CASSDRTPSTDTQYF. The rearrangement links TRBV10-1 to TRBJ2-3; the D is unclear. Germline lookup yields CDR1 WNHNN and CDR2 SYGVQD (reference sequence). CDR3 length: 15 residues. The V and J ends lost 3 bases and 3 bases respectively, with 13 bases between them.

This sequence joins TRBV4-1 and TRBJ2-3, with D perhaps assigned TRBD1 or TRBD2 (5 bases each). Germline assignment: CDR1 MGHRA and CDR2 YSYEKL. The CDR3 totals 11 residues. The V end lost 4 bases, the J end lost 6 bases, and 5 bases lay between the germline ends. The CDR3 is CASSRGDTQYF. The CDR3, as DNA: TGCGCCAGCAGCCGGGGGGATACGCAGTATTTT.

This clone appeared a few times. V usage is TRBV19 and J usage is TRBJ2-1; 8 bases align to TRBD2. Germline values: CDR1 LNHDA, CDR2 SQIVND (reference sequence). V was clipped by 0 bases and J by 2 bases; unmatched bases: 0. The CDR3 extends over 15 amino acids. The CDR3 DNA is TGTGCCAGTAGTATAGAACTAGCGGCCTACAATGAGCAGTTCTTC. Translated, it gives CASSIELAAYNEQFF.

The V gene is TRBV7-3, the J gene TRBJ2-7; D is uncertain. This CDR3 is 13 amino acids long. CDR1 is SGHTA and CDR2 is FQGTGA in the germline V gene. V lost 1 base to trimming and J lost 7 bases, with 11 bases between them. CDR3 DNA sequence: TGTGCCAGCAGCTTAATTCCCGGTGGGGAGCAGTACTTC. Translation gives CASSLIPGGEQYF.

This chain uses TRBV5-1 with TRBJ2-1; possible D gene TRBD1, 5 bases. In germline, CDR1 is SGHRS, CDR2 YFSETQ. The CDR3 length is 11 residues. V dropped 4 bases and J dropped 9 bases, with 8 bases sitting between them. CDR3 DNA: TGCGCCAGCAGCATGACAGTTGAGCAGTTCTTC. Amino acid sequence: CASSMTVEQFF.

In its sample, this clone was seen once. The V gene is TRBV28, the J gene TRBJ2-1, with D unresolved. The CDR3 spans 12 residues. Germline V lookup: CDR1 MDHEN, CDR2 SYDVKM. V was pared by 1 base and J by 6 bases, with 4 bases between. The DNA of the CDR3 is TGTGCCAGCAGTTTATTCCCCAATGAGCAGTTCTTC. It codes for CASSLFPNEQFF.

The rearrangement links TRBV5-1 to TRBJ2-5; D not resolved. Germline values: CDR1 SGHRS, CDR2 YFSETQ. The CDR3 runs to 14 residues. V lost 6 bases and J lost 5, with 17 bases in between. In DNA, the CDR3 is TGCGCCAGCAAGATGGGCCCGGAGTTTGAGACCCAGTACTTC. It specifies CASKMGPEFETQYF.

The chain uses TRBV27 and TRBJ2-5; 12 bases line up with TRBD2. This CDR3 comprises 16 residues. V lost 3 bases and J lost 3; bases outside the gene matches: 5. The germline CDR1 and CDR2 sequences are MNHEY and SMNVEV (reference sequence). DNA of the CDR3: TGTGCCAGCAGTTTTTGGGCTAGCGGGGGGGAAGAGACCCAGTACTTC. Translation: CASSFWASGGEETQYF.

This clone was seen a few times. The chain's CDR3 is CATSRDWRGSNTEAFF. CDR3 bases: TGTGCCACCAGCAGAGATTGGCGGGGGAGTAACACTGAAGCTTTCTTT. The chain employs TRBV15 and TRBJ1-1; D possibly corresponds to TRBD1 (5 bases). Per germline, CDR1 LNHNV and CDR2 YYDKDF (reference sequence). Trimming shortened V by 0 bases and J by 2 bases, and 13 bases separated the two germline ends. The CDR3 loop spans 16 amino acids.

This chain connects TRBV4-1 to TRBJ2-5, with 8 bases fitting TRBD2. This CDR3 region has 15 residues. Germline loops: CDR1 MGHRA, CDR2 YSYEKL. The ends lost 8 bases at V and 3 bases at J; junction bases unmatched: 11. The CDR3, as DNA: TGCGCCAGCTCAGCACTTGAGCGGGGGAAAGAGACCCAGTACTTC. Encoded protein: CASSALERGKETQYF.